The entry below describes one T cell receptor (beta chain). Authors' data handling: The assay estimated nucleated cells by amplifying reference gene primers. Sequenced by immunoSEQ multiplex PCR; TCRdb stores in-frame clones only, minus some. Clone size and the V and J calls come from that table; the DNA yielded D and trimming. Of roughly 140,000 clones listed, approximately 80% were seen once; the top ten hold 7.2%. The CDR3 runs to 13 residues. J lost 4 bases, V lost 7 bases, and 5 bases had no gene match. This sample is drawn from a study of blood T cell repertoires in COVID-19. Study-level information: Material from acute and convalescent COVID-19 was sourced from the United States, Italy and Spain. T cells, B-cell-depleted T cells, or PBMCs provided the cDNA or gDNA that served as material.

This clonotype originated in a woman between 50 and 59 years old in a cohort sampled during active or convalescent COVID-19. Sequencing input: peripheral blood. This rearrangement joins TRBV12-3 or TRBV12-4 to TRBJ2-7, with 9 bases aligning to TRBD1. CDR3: CASTPDRGYEQYF. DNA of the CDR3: TGTGCCAGCACCCCGGACAGGGGATACGAGCAGTACTTC.